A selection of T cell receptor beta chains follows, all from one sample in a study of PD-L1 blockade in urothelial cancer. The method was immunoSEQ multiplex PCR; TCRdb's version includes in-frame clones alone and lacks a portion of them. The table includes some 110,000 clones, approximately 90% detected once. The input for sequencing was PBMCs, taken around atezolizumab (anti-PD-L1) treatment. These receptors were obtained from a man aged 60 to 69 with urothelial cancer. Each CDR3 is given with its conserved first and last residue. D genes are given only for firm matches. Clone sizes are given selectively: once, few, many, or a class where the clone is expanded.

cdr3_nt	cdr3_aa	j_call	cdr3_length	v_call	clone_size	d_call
TGTGCCAGCAGGCTACTAGCTCGCGAGCAGTTCTTC	CASRLLAREQFF	TRBJ2-1	12	TRBV2	-	-
TGTGCCAGTACCAGCGGACAGGGGGCAGGCACCGGGGAGCTGTTTTTT	CASTSGQGAGTGELFF	TRBJ2-2	16	TRBV19	-	TRBD1
TGTGCCAGCAGTCCCCCGACAGGCGTGGACTATGGCTACACCTTC	CASSPPTGVDYGYTF	TRBJ1-2	15	TRBV28	-	-
TGTGCCAGCAGCTTTACCGGGACAGTCTACGAGCAGTACTTC	CASSFTGTVYEQYF	TRBJ2-7	14	TRBV5-5	-	TRBD1
TGTGCCAGCAGCTTAGCGCCGGGAAACACTGAAGCTTTCTTT	CASSLAPGNTEAFF	TRBJ1-1	14	TRBV7-2	-	-
TGTGCCAGCAGTTCCCTTAAGGGGTACAATGAGCAGTTCTTC	CASSSLKGYNEQFF	TRBJ2-1	14	TRBV28	-	-
TGTGCCAGCAGCCTCAGCTCCTACGAGCAGTACTTC	CASSLSSYEQYF	TRBJ2-7	12	TRBV28	once	-
TGTGCCAGCAGCTCCAGGGAAGGTGAGCAGTTCTTC	CASSSREGEQFF	TRBJ2-1	12	TRBV7-3	once	-
TGTGCCAGCAGTGCAGTAGGGGGGGTCGAGCAGTACTTC	CASSAVGGVEQYF	TRBJ2-7	13	TRBV6-1	-	-
TGTGCCTGGAGTGTACTAGCGGGATACAATGAGCAGTTCTTC	CAWSVLAGYNEQFF	TRBJ2-1	14	TRBV30	-	TRBD2
TGCGCCAGCAGTGAGTCCCCAGGGGGTGGCTACACCTTC	CASSESPGGGYTF	TRBJ1-2	13	TRBV10-1	-	TRBD1
TGCGCCAGCACTGGAGGGACAGCGAACACCGGGGAGCTGTTTTTT	CASTGGTANTGELFF	TRBJ2-2	15	TRBV10-1	once	-
TGTGCCAGCAGCCAAGCCGGGTACGGGGGAACCTACGAGCAGTACTTC	CASSQAGYGGTYEQYF	TRBJ2-7	16	TRBV5-4	-	-
TGTGCCAGCAGCTCCCTTGGAAACACCATATATTTT	CASSSLGNTIYF	TRBJ1-3	12	TRBV7-9	-	-
TGCGCCAGCAGCCAAGGAACGAAAAAGGGAGGAGAGACCCAGTACTTC	CASSQGTKKGGETQYF	TRBJ2-5	16	TRBV4-1	once	-
TGTGCCAGCAGTACCGGACAGGGGGACACTGAAGCTTTCTTT	CASSTGQGDTEAFF	TRBJ1-1	14	TRBV6-5	-	TRBD1
TGCGCCAGCAGCCCCCAGGGACAGGGGAGCTACGAGCAGTACTTC	CASSPQGQGSYEQYF	TRBJ2-7	15	TRBV5-1	-	TRBD1
TGTGCCATCAGTGAGTGGGGAGGGATCGCTGGAAACACCATATATTTT	CAISEWGGIAGNTIYF	TRBJ1-3	16	TRBV10-3	-	-
TGTGCCAGCAGCGTAAATCGAGGACAGGGGGCGGCTGGCTACACCTTC	CASSVNRGQGAAGYTF	TRBJ1-2	16	TRBV9	few	TRBD1
TGTGCCAGCAGTCCAAACACAGGGGGCAGCGTGGGGAGCAATCAGCCCCAGCATTTT	CASSPNTGGSVGSNQPQHF	TRBJ1-5	19	TRBV27	-	TRBD1
TGCGCCAGTCACGGGACAGGATCACCGGGGGAGACCCAGTACTTC	CASHGTGSPGETQYF	TRBJ2-5	15	TRBV5-1	-	TRBD1
TGCGCCAGCAGCCGAGGGTACACTGAAGCTTTCTTT	CASSRGYTEAFF	TRBJ1-1	12	TRBV5-1	-	-
TGTGCCAGCAGTTACACGGCTAGGAGCACAGATACGCAGTATTTT	CASSYTARSTDTQYF	TRBJ2-3	15	TRBV6-6	-	-
TGCAGCGTTGTGTCCGGCGGGGGGAGCTCCTACGAGCAGTACTTC	CSVVSGGGSSYEQYF	TRBJ2-7	15	TRBV29-1	-	TRBD2
TGTGCCAGCAGCGAGGTTATGGGCTCTGGAAACACCATATATTTT	CASSEVMGSGNTIYF	TRBJ1-3	15	TRBV21-1	-	-
TGTGCCAGCAGTGAAGCGCGAAGAAACAATGAGCAGTTCTTC	CASSEARRNNEQFF	TRBJ2-1	14	TRBV2	-	-
TGTGCCAGCGGGCCTTTCTATAGCACAGATACGCAGTATTTT	CASGPFYSTDTQYF	TRBJ2-3	14	TRBV7-2	-	-
TGTGCCAGAAGCCCGGGACAGGTTTTACTAACTAATGAAAAACTGTTTTTT	CARSPGQVLLTNEKLFF	TRBJ1-4	17	TRBV5-3	-	TRBD1
TGCAGCGTTGAAGGACTAGCGGGCCACAATGAGCAGTTCTTC	CSVEGLAGHNEQFF	TRBJ2-1	14	TRBV29-1	-	TRBD2
TGTGCCAGCAGTTTATACCCCGGGGAGGCAAAGACCCAGTACTTC	CASSLYPGEAKTQYF	TRBJ2-5	15	TRBV28	-	-
TGTGCCTGGAGGGTTATGACTTCCACAGATACGCAGTATTTT	CAWRVMTSTDTQYF	TRBJ2-3	14	TRBV30	-	-
TGCGCCAGCAGCTTAAGCGGGGGGGCCGGGGAGACCCAGTACTTC	CASSLSGGAGETQYF	TRBJ2-5	15	TRBV5-1	-	TRBD2
TGTGCCAGCAGCCAAGACCGGCGGCTAGGTGGCTACACCTTC	CASSQDRRLGGYTF	TRBJ1-2	14	TRBV14	-	-
TGTGCCAGCAGTTCCGACCGGGACACCCTACCGGGAAAACTGTTTTTT	CASSSDRDTLPGKLFF	TRBJ1-4	16	TRBV6-8	-	-
TGTGCCAGTAGCAGATCACCAGGGATGGGGGAGCAGTTCTTC	CASSRSPGMGEQFF	TRBJ2-1	14	TRBV19	-	-
TGTGCCAGCAGGAAGGACAGGGGGGCCACCGGGGAGCTGTTTTTT	CASRKDRGATGELFF	TRBJ2-2	15	TRBV25-1	-	TRBD1